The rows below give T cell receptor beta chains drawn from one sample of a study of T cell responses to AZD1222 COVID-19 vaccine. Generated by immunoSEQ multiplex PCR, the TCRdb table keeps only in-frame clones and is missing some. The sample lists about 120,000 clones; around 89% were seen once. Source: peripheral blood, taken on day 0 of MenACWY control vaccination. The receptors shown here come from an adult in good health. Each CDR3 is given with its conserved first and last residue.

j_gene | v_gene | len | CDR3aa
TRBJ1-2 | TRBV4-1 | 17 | CASSQDETGGVRDGYTF
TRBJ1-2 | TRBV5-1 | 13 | CASSLLDRDGYTF
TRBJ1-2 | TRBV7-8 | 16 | CASSPLQGEGPYGYTF
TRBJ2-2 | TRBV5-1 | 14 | CASSSTSFTGELFF
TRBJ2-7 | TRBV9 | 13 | CASSVEGNYEQYF
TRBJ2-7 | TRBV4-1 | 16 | CASSQGAGGGNKEQYF
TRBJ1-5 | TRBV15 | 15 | CATSSGQGVNQPQHF
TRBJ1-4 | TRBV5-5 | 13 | CASSLTSGEKLFF
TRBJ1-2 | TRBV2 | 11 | CASTEGFGYTF
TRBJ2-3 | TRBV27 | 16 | CASTGSPGGTTDTQYF
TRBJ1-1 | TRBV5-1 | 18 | CASSLEGGWSLWDTEAFF
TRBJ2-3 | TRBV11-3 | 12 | CASSLSTDTQYF
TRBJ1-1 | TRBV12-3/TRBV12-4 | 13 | CASSFGGRTEAFF
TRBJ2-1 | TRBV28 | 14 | CASSFLSGTDEQFF
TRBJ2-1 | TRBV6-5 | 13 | CASSSSGGSEQFF
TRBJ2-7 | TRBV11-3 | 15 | CASSLVTGYLGEQYF
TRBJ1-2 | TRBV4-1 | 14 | CASSQRTGPYGYTF
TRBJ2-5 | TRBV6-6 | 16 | CASSYPRGRNQETQYF
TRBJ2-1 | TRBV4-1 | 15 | CASSQEECPCNEQFF
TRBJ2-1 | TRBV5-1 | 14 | CASSMGQLYNEQFF
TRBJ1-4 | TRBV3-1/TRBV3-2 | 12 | CASAQGNEKLFF
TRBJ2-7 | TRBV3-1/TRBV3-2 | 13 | CASSQVGIYEQYF
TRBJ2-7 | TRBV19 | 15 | CASSSQLWETYEQYF
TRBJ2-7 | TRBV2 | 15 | CASSVMDEYSGEQYF
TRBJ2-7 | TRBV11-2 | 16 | CASSLVASGSAYEQYF
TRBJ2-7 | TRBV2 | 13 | CAVGGDRGHEQYF
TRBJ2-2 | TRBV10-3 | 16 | CAIVPRDREGTGELFF
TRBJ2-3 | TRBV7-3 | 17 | CASSLNVTGTSTDTQYF
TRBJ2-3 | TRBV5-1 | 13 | CASSLAARSTQYF
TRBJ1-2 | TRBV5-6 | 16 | CASSLGGDPGGYGYTF
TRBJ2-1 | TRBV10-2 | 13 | CASSAGTGNEQFF
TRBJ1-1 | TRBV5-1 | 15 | CASSPAQAPNTEAFF
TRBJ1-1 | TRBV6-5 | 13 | CASTPTGYTEAFF
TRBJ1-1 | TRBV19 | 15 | CASSMPFLGNTEAFF
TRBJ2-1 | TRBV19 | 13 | CASSPTVGNEQFF
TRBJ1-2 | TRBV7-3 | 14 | CASSLKADKGPYTF
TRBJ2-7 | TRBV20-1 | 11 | CSAREDREQYF
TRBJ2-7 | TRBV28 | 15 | CASERTGGHHYEQYF
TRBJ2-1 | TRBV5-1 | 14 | CASSLTGRGDEQFF
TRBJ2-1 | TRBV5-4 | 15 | CASSLLGVGYNEQFF
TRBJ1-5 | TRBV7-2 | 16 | CASSRDRGWSNQPQHF
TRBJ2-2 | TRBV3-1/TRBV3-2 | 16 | CASTRLAGQNTGELFF
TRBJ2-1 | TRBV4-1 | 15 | CASSRLAGGYNEQFF
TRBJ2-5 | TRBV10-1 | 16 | CASSETRARAQETQYF
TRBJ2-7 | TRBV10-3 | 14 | CAISDNRGGSEQYF
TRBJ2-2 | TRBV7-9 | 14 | CASSREGRTGELFF
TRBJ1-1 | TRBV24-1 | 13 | CATSDRYDTEAFF
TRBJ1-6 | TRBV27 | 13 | CASSLVDNSPLHF
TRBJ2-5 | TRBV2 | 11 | CASERQETQYF
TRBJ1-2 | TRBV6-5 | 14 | CASRPWLANYGYTF
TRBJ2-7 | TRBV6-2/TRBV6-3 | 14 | CASSYGQGLYEQYF